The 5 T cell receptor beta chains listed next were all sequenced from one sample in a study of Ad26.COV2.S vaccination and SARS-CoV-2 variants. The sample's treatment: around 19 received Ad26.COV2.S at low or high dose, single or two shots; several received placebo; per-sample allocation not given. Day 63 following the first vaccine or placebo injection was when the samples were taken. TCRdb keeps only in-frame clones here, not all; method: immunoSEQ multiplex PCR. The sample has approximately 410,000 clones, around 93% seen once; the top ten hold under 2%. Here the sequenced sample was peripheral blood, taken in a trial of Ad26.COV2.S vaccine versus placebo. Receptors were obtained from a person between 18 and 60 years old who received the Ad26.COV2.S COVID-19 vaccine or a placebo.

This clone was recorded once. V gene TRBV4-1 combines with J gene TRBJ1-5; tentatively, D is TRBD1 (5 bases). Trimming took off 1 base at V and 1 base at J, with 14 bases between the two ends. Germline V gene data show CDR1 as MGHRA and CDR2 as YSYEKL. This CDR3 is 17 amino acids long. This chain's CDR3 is CASSQGIARGSNQPQHF. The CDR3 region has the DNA TGCGCCAGCAGCCAAGGAATTGCGCGGGGGAGCAATCAGCCCCAGCATTTT.

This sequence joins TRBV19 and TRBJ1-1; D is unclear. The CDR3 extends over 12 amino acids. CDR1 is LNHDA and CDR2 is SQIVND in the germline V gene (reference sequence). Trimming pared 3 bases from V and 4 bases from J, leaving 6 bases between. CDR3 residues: CASSIGATEAFF. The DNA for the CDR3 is TGTGCCAGTAGTATCGGAGCCACTGAAGCTTTCTTT. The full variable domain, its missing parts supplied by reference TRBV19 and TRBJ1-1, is DGGITQSPKYLFRKEGQNVTLSCEQNLNHDAMYWYRQDPGQGLRLIYYSQIVNDFQKGDIAEGYSVSREKKESFPLTVTSAQKNPTAFYLCASSIGATEAFFGQGTRLTVV.

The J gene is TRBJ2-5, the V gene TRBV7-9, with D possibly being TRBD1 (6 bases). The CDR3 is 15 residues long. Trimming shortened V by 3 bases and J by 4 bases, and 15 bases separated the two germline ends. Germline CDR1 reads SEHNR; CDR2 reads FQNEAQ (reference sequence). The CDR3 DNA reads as TGTGCCAGCAGCTTCCCATTGACAGGATCAGAGACCCAGTACTTC. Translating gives CASSFPLTGSETQYF.

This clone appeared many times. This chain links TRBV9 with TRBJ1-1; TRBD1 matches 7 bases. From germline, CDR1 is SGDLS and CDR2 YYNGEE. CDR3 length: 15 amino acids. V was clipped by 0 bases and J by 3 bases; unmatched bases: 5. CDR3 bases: TGTGCCAGCAGCGTAGGGCACACAGGGGACACTGAAGCTTTCTTT. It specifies CASSVGHTGDTEAFF.

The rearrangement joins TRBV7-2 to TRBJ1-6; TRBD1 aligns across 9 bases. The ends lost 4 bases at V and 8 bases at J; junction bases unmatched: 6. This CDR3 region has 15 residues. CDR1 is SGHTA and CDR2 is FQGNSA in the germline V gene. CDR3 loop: CASSSRQGDHSPLHF. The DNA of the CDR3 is TGTGCCAGCAGCTCCCGACAGGGGGATCATTCACCCCTCCACTTT.